This T cell receptor beta chain was found in a study of tumor-infiltrating lymphocytes in localized non-small cell lung cancer. Clones were read by immunoSEQ multiplex PCR, and TCRdb kept only the in-frame ones, dropping some. The table includes fewer than 8,000 clones, just under 75% detected once. Germline CDR1 and CDR2: SGHDT and YYEEEE. The CDR3 length is 13 residues. This clone was seen only a few times. The germline gene is not matched at one end of the junction; a read error may be the cause. This TCR came from a human donor with non-small cell lung cancer. The sequenced sample was uninvolved lung tissue not adjacent to the tumor. V usage is TRBV5-6 and J usage is TRBJ2-2, with D perhaps TRBD1 or TRBD2 (5 bases each). Written as DNA, the CDR3 is TGTGTCAGCGGAACAGGACTGACCGGGGAGCTGTTTTTT. Translating gives CVSGTGLTGELFF.